The T cell receptor beta chain under discussion was sequenced for a study of shared clonotypes between healthy human individuals (dated by TCRdb to about 2020). Looking at the study overall: The cohort included a few men and a couple of women between 18 and 49 years of age. For each donor, CD4 naive and CD4 memory were each given three plates, CD8 naive was given two plates, and CD8 memory was given one plate. To estimate repertoire size and how much clonotype sharing occurs between individuals, the study deeply sequenced the blood TCR repertoires of 4 to 6 healthy adults. Each donor's leukapheresis produced roughly between roughly 0.85 and 10 billion PBMCs. Different laboratories and diverse techniques were used to prepare libraries and sequence TCR repertoires, to increase sequencing depth and limit assay-specific biases. What the work shows at the level of the full study, not this receptor alone: Rarefaction of sorted-subset datasets indicated incomplete sequencing despite the large sequencing depth. Larger estimated clonotype richness was generally found for naive subsets than for memory subsets. Across four donors, around 5% of naive CD4, approximately 3.6% of naive CD8, approximately 2.5% of memory CD4, and around 0.4% of memory CD8 clonotypes were shared. Higher generation probabilities were observed for clonotypes shared by all four sorted-subset donors than for non-shared clonotypes. Based on pairwise subsampling, the degree of clonotype sharing among donors was expected to be affected by sequencing depth. Because the study included only a small number of donors, the genetic and exposure-history diversity represented was limited. Sampling was limited to blood, and TCR repertoires in tissue likely differ from TCR repertoires in blood.

Using the deep immunoSEQ assay, TCR CDR3 regions were amplified from genomic DNA by multiplex PCR. Extracted genomic DNA from each cell subset was spread evenly across all wells of several immunoSEQ 96-well plates, with each plate serving as a replicate. For sorted subsets, roughly 200 ng of genomic DNA, equivalent to around 30,000 T cell genomes, went into each replicate PCR. Purified libraries were quantified with a Qubit 3.0 fluorometer, sized on a Bioanalyzer 2100, and re-quantified with the KAPA Library Quantification kit. A separate single-read 150-cycle Illumina NextSeq 550 flow cell was used to sequence each immunoSEQ 96-well plate. Regarding the original processing steps: The immunoSEQ output contained only junctional sequences without quality scores, so filtering could not match that applied to full-length reads. To assign V/J genes and CDR3, sequences were annotated using PyIR, a Python wrapper for IgBLAST v1.9, with IMGT germline references. Any read was removed if the V/J assignment was weak (E-value above 1e-6), the CDR3 was missing, or the read contained stop codons, out-of-frame junctions, or ambiguous translated residues. V3J clonotypes were defined by identical inferred V gene, J gene, and CDR3 amino acid sequence. To compute the percentage overlap between repertoires, the number of shared unique clonotypes was divided by the size of the smaller repertoire. Three approaches were used to assess repertoire richness: RTK rarefaction, the Chao1 estimator, and Recon v2.1 estimates of unobserved clonotypes. For all TCRbeta clonotypes obtained by the gDNA method from a few donors, generation probabilities were computed with OLGA. TCRdb retrieved this table from immuneACCESS and kept in-frame rearrangements only. Not all clones are present; in checked studies, unresolved V genes account for under half, and no reason is known for the remainder. The DNA was the basis for D and trimming; V, J and clone size are from that table. The table for this sample lists approximately 2,000,000 clones; 80% to 95% of them were counted only once. 0.37% of the sample goes to the ten largest clones.

To note about this clone: Its antigen remains undetermined. The record has no base qualities; no much larger clone is one base away.

For CDR1 and CDR2, the germline V gene (reference sequence) lists LNHDA and SQIVND. The CDR3 contains 16 residues, cysteine and phenylalanine counted. Only CDR3 DNA remains: 48 bases, in frame from the first base. V loses 3 bases, J loses 7 bases, and the germline ends lie 21 bases apart. Donors were healthy HIV-negative adults with no recently reported acute infections or vaccinations. All donors were Caucasian adults living in Nashville, Tennessee, USA. Magnetic negative selection was used to enrich CD4+ T cells, after which naive cells were positively selected on CD45RA and the negative fraction became the memory subset. Blood was obtained by leukapheresis, after which PBMCs were separated by Ficoll-Histopaque density gradient centrifugation and cryopreserved in liquid nitrogen vapor phase. Purity and quantity of every magnetically sorted T cell population were checked by analytical flow cytometry. From each sorted fraction, genomic DNA was isolated and quantified by UV absorbance on a Nanodrop 2000c.

The TCR originated in a man aged 18 to 30 in good health. Some clones in this sample may be carry-over from other donors' samples. The sample consisted of naive CD4+ T cells from PBMCs. The meaning of the sample's cell subset or site label: CD45RA+ positively selected. The chain employs TRBV19 and TRBJ2-5; the D segment cannot be called with confidence. The CDR3: CASSIFGGEKGRTQYF. The sequenced DNA: TGTGCCAGTAGTATTTTTGGTGGCGAGAAGGGAAGGACCCAGTACTTC.